This TCR beta chain was sequenced in a study of T cells in localized non-small cell lung cancer. Study results and caveats: Uninvolved nearby lung showed the greatest T cell clonality, exceeding that found in tumor. As only one tumor region underwent sequencing, heterogeneity remains possible. Median approximately 58 top-100 tumor clones were shared with paired adjacent lung. Longer survival (overall) was linked to higher T cell density in blood.

Germline CDR1 and CDR2: LNHDA and SQIVND (reference sequence). V gave up 4 bases and J gave up 3 bases, with 12 bases separating them. This CDR3 spans 14 amino acids. Some clones are missing from TCRdb's copy, which holds only in-frame ones; the method was immunoSEQ multiplex PCR. There are tens of thousands of clones in the sample; 93% occur only once, and 7.9% lies in the top ten. Worth noting for this clone: What it binds is not known.

This sequence joins TRBV19 and TRBJ1-1; D is perhaps TRBD1 (5 bases). This clonotype originated in a female donor aged 60 or older with stage I lung adenocarcinoma. The source material was peripheral blood, sampled before any cancer treatment. The CDR3 sequence is CASSRGSGDTEAFF. The CDR3 DNA reads as TGTGCCAGTAGTAGGGGGAGTGGAGACACTGAAGCTTTCTTT.